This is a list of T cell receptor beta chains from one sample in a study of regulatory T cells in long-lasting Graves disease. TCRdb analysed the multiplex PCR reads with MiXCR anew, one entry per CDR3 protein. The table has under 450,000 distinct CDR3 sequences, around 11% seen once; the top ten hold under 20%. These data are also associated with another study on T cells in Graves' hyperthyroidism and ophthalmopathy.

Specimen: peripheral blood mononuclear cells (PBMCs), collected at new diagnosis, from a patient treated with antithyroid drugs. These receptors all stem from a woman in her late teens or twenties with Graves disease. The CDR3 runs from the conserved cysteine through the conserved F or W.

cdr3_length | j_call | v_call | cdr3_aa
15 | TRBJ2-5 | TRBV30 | CAWSVSGRGFETQYF
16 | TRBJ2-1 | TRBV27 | CASSLLGRLGDNEQFF
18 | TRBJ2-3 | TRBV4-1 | CASSQGPARGRSTDTQYF
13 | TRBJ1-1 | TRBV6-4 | CASSVTGGTEAFF
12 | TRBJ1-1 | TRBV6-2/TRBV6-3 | CAGRRVNTEAFF
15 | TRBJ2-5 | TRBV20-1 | CSASRSLSAQETQYF
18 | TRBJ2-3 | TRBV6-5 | CASSYSILAGGQTDTQYF
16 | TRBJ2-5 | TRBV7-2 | CASRTGTGAFLETQYF
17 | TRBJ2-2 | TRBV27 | CASSSLFDLANTGELFF
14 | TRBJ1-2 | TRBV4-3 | CASSQTTENYGYTF
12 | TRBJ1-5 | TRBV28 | CASSYGNQPQHF
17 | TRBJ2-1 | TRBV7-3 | CASSWQPGLAGADEQFF
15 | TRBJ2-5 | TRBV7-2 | CASSSQSGLPGAQYF
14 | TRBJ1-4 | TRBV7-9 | CASFRAGGNEKLFF
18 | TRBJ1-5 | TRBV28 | CASSHPIRGGRENQPQHF
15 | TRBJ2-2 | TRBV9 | CASSLRQESTGELFF
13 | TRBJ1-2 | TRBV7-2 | CAASLPQDYGYTF
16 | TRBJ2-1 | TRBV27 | CASKSSGSFSYNEQFF
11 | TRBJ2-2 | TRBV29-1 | CSVEDQGELFF
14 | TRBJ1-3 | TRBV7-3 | CASSPGHSGNTIYF
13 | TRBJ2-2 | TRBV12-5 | CASGLFDTGELFF
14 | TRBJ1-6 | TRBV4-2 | CASSGRDSPGPLHF